This T cell receptor beta chain stems from a study of T cells in Graves' hyperthyroidism and ophthalmopathy. Study-level information: It was at initial diagnosis, before any treatment, that peripheral blood was collected.

There were TCR beta CDR3 regions amplified from RNA transcripts. A set of HTBI primers served as the primers for a first-round RT-PCR of the TCR CDR3. TCRdb used MiXCR to reprocess the multiplex PCR reads, holding one entry per CDR3 protein. Of some 500,000 distinct CDR3 sequences in the sample, 13% to 15% were seen once. Germline CDR1 and CDR2: ENHRY and SYGVKD. V was pared by 6 bases and J by 3 bases, with 13 bases between. The CDR3 is made up of 14 amino acids. This clonotype showed up just a few times. This receptor was identified in a woman aged 18-29 years with Graves' hyperthyroidism. J is TRBJ2-3 and V is TRBV10-3, with D perhaps TRBD2 (5 bases). Sequenced: blood. This chain's CDR3 is CAISPRDLTDTQYF. The CDR3 DNA follows: TGTGCCATCAGCCCCCGGGATTTGACAGATACGCAGTATTTT.